What follows is one T cell receptor (beta chain) and its context. This specimen belongs to a study of blood T cell repertoires in COVID-19. Turning to the study itself: Samples came from the United States, Italy and Spain, spanning acute and convalescent COVID-19. PBMCs, B-cell-depleted T cells, or T cells were the source of the cDNA or gDNA that made up the material.

Per the authors' pipeline: Amplified reference gene primers provided the basis for estimating nucleated cell counts. TCRdb keeps only in-frame clones here, not all; method: immunoSEQ multiplex PCR. That table gives V, J and clone size, and the DNA gave D and trimming. The sample contains 150,000 to 200,000 clones, roughly 83% of which appear only once. The CDR3 loop spans 15 amino acids. Trimming shortened V by 4 bases and J by 6 bases, and 16 bases separated the two germline ends. The V gene's germline CDR1 is SGHTA and CDR2 FQGNSA. The chain is built from TRBV7-2 and TRBJ2-1, with D tentatively TRBD2 (5 bases). The clonotype comes from a woman aged 60-70 years with acute or convalescent COVID-19. The sample taken for sequencing was peripheral blood. The CDR3 DNA reads TGTGCCAGCAGCTCCCGAAACGTCCGGGGCAATGAGCAGTTCTTC. Translating it yields CASSSRNVRGNEQFF.